This TCR beta chain was documented in a study of T cell repertoires in cytomegalovirus infection. TCRdb processed the reads anew with MiXCR; each CDR3 protein has one entry. The sample contains about 180,000 distinct CDR3 sequences, roughly 21% of which appear only once. Note on this clonotype: Its target is unknown.

The V gene's germline CDR1 is SNHLY and CDR2 FYNNEI. The V and J ends lost 3 bases and 4 bases, in that order; junction bases with no gene match: 16. The CDR3 spans 19 residues. The sequences come from CD8+ T cells from cultured PBMCs, collected from culture after CMV antigen stimulation. The V call is TRBV2, the J call TRBJ2-5; 11 bases align to TRBD2. The TCR was taken from a human donor in good health (CMV status not recorded). Some clones in this sample may be carry-over from other donors' samples. CDR3 loop: CASSDWLAGGHLRGETQYF. As DNA, the CDR3 is TGTGCCAGCAGTGATTGGCTAGCGGGGGGACATCTTCGGGGAGAGACCCAGTACTTC.